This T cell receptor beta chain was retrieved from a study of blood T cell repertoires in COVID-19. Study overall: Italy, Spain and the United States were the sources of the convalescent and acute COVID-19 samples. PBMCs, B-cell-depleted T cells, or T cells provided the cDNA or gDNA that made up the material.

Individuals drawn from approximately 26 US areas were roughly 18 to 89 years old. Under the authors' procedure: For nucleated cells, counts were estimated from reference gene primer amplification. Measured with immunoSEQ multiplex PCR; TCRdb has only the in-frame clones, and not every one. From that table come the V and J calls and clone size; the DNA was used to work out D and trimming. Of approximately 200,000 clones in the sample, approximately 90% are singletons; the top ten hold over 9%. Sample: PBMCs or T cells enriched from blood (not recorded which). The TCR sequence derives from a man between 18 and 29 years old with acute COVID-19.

CDR3: CATSPAGPPTEAFF. The CDR3 bases are TGTGCCACCAGCCCCGCAGGGCCCCCCACTGAAGCTTTCTTT. This chain connects TRBV15 to TRBJ1-1, with a possible D match to TRBD1 (5 bases). The CDR3 length is 14 residues. With 5 bases removed from V and 4 bases from J, the gap between germline ends came to 14 bases. Per the germline V gene, CDR1 is LNHNV and CDR2 is YYDKDF (reference sequence).